The 29 T cell receptor beta chains listed next were all sequenced from one sample in a study of blood T cells in healthy people across ages. With a J-beta primer mix and a sample-barcoded 5' primer, a second PCR ran about 7 to 12 cycles. TCRdb processed the 5' RACE reads anew with MiXCR; each CDR3 protein has one entry. In the table there are approximately 690,000 distinct CDR3 sequences, around 54% of which are singletons. Input material: blood. Every receptor here comes from a man aged 55 to 70 in good health.

The rearrangement uses TRBV27 and TRBJ1-1; 7 bases are a match to TRBD1. Trimming removed 5 bases from V and 10 bases from J; junction bases left unmatched: 10. Germline V lookup: CDR1 MNHEY, CDR2 SMNVEV (reference sequence). The CDR3 is made up of 13 amino acids. The CDR3 loop is CASSPRGREGAFF. CDR3 DNA: TGTGCCAGCAGTCCTAGGGGGCGGGAGGGAGCTTTCTTT.

This clonotype was found a few times. This rearrangement joins TRBV24-1 to TRBJ2-5; a possible D gene is TRBD2 (6 bases). This CDR3 comprises 17 residues. Trimming removed 9 bases at V and 0 bases at J, with 22 bases between. Germline V lookup: CDR1 KGHDR, CDR2 SFDVKD. The CDR3 loop is CATGGTPNGLNQETQYF. The CDR3 DNA reads TGTGCCACCGGGGGGACTCCGAACGGCCTAAACCAAGAGACCCAGTACTTC.

The J gene is TRBJ2-2, the V gene TRBV4-1; D is undetermined. The CDR3 length is 16 residues. Per germline, CDR1 MGHRA and CDR2 YSYEKL. With 0 bases removed from V and 0 bases from J, the gap between germline ends came to 8 bases. For the CDR3, the DNA is TGCGCCAGCAGCCAAGAAGGGCCTTCGAACACCGGGGAGCTGTTTTTT. It is translated as CASSQEGPSNTGELFF.

This clonotype was detected only a few times. The chain carries TRBV7-2 and TRBJ2-1; D is unresolved. V lost 5 bases and J lost 7, with 18 bases in between. Germline V gene lookup returns CDR1 SGHTA and CDR2 FQGNSA. CDR3 size: 15 residues. The DNA for the CDR3 is TGTGCCAGCAGCCCGTGGGCCTCCCCCGGGAATGAGCAGTTCTTC. It encodes CASSPWASPGNEQFF.

This clonotype was picked up a small number of times. The chain links TRBV7-2 to TRBJ2-1, with D possibly matching TRBD1 (6 bases). This CDR3 contains 12 residues. The V end was cut by 6 bases, the J end by 8 bases, with 11 bases between. Germline lookup yields CDR1 SGHTA and CDR2 FQGNSA. The CDR3 DNA is TGTGCCAGCAGAGACACAGGGTATGAGCAGTTCTTC. It codes for CASRDTGYEQFF.

The gene calls are TRBV5-8 and TRBJ2-3; possible D gene TRBD2, 6 bases. The V gene lost 3 bases and the J gene lost 4 bases, with 12 bases spanning the gap. Germline CDR1 SGHTS, CDR2 YDEGEE. The CDR3 consists of 14 residues. The CDR3 region is CASSSTSFSDTQYF. The CDR3 DNA follows: TGTGCCAGCAGCTCGACTAGTTTCTCAGATACGCAGTATTTT.

V is TRBV7-9 and J is TRBJ2-3, with TRBD1 as a possible D gene (6 bases). The length of the CDR3 is 15 residues. V was cut by 4 bases and J by 2 bases, with 13 bases left in between. Germline assignment: CDR1 SEHNR and CDR2 FQNEAQ (reference sequence). The CDR3, as DNA: TGTGCCAGCAGCTCCACAGGACAGAACACAGATACGCAGTATTTT. Amino acids: CASSSTGQNTDTQYF.

The V and J genes are TRBV10-2 and TRBJ2-3; D call uncertain. The CDR3 is 15 residues long. V lost 2 bases and J lost 1, with 10 bases in between. Germline CDR1 and CDR2: WSHSY and SAAADI. The CDR3 region is CASSETLGGTDTQYF. For the CDR3, the DNA is TGCGCCAGCAGTGAGACTCTCGGAGGCACAGATACGCAGTATTTT.

DNA for the CDR3: TGTGCCAGCAGCCAAGGGACTAGCGGGGGAGGTCCCCAGTACTTC. This sequence encodes CASSQGTSGGGPQYF. The chain recombines TRBV3-1 with TRBJ2-7, with 13 bases fitting TRBD2. The CDR3 length is 15 residues. V lost 1 base and J lost 10; bases outside the gene matches: 7. Germline-derived CDR1 and CDR2 are LGHDT and YNNKEL (reference sequence).

CDR3 bases: TGTGCCAGCAGCTCACAGGAGATAAATCAGCCCCAGCATTTT. This codes for CASSSQEINQPQHF. The gene calls are TRBV6-6 and TRBJ1-5, with D maybe TRBD1 (5 bases). Germline CDR1 MNHNY, CDR2 SVGAGI (reference sequence). The germline V and J ends were trimmed by 6 bases and 4 bases, with 13 bases remaining between them. CDR3 length: 14 amino acids.

This clonotype has at least ten counts. V is TRBV20-1 and J is TRBJ2-1; no reliable D call. Trimming removed 4 bases from V and 8 bases from J, with 6 bases in between. Germline CDR1 and CDR2: DFQATT and SNEGSKA (reference sequence). This CDR3 is 10 amino acids long. DNA of the CDR3: TGCAGTGCTACGTATGATGAGCAGTTCTTC. Its translation: CSATYDEQFF.

The gene calls are TRBV6-2 or TRBV6-3 and TRBJ1-1, with D tentatively TRBD1 (6 bases). This CDR3 comprises 11 residues. V was cut by 7 bases and J by 10 bases, with 13 bases left in between. Germline V CDR1 and CDR2: MNHEY, SVGEGT. CDR3: CASIGQRGAFF. The CDR3 coding sequence is TGTGCCAGCATTGGACAGAGGGGAGCTTTCTTT.

This clonotype has just a few counts. This rearrangement joins TRBV6-6 to TRBJ1-2; D unclear. This CDR3 is built from 12 residues. Germline CDR1 MNHNY, CDR2 SVGAGI (reference sequence). Trimming cost V 8 bases and J 7 bases, with 14 bases left between them. Here the CDR3 reads CASRRDRAGYTF. In DNA form, the CDR3 reads TGTGCCAGCCGCCGCGATAGGGCTGGCTACACCTTC.

The CDR3 sequence is CASSLAGTGRTDTQYF. DNA of the CDR3: TGCGCCAGCAGCTTGGCGGGGACTGGGAGGACAGATACGCAGTATTTT. J is TRBJ2-3 and V is TRBV5-1, with a weak D call TRBD2 (6 bases). V lost 0 bases to trimming and J lost 3 bases, with 14 bases between them. Germline lookup yields CDR1 SGHRS and CDR2 YFSETQ. The length of the CDR3 is 16 residues. Full variable domain (outside the CDR3, taken from reference TRBV5-1 and TRBJ2-3): KAGVTQTPRYLIKTRGQQVTLSCSPISGHRSVSWYQQTPGQGLQFLFEYFSETQRNKGNFPGRFSGRQFSNSRSEMNVSTLELGDSALYLCASSLAGTGRTDTQYFGPGTRLTVL.

This clonotype has only a few counts. This sequence joins TRBV11-2 and TRBJ2-7, with 9 bases matching TRBD1. CDR1 and CDR2 from the germline V gene are SGHAT and FQNNGV. There are 14 residues in the CDR3. V lost 4 bases to trimming and J lost 4 bases; unmatched junction nucleotides: 5. This CDR3 is CASSSGTGKYEQYF. CDR3 nucleotide sequence: TGTGCCAGCAGCTCAGGGACAGGGAAATACGAGCAGTACTTC. Variable domain in full (rest from reference TRBV11-2 and TRBJ2-7): EAGVAQSPRYKIIEKRQSVAFWCNPISGHATLYWYQQILGQGPKLLIQFQNNGVVDDSQLPKDRFSAERLKGVDSTLKIQPAKLEDSAVYLCASSSGTGKYEQYFGPGTRLTVT.

The rearrangement links TRBV3-1 to TRBJ2-5; 8 positions match TRBD2. This CDR3 region has 14 residues. Looked up from germline, CDR1 is LGHDT and CDR2 is YNNKEL (reference sequence). V lost 4 bases to trimming and J lost 4 bases; unmatched junction nucleotides: 5. The CDR3 bases are TGTGCCAGCAGCCGGGGGGGACTAGGAGAGACCCAGTACTTC. This translates into CASSRGGLGETQYF.

The chain recombines TRBV6-6 with TRBJ2-1; weak D call: TRBD1 (5 bases). The ends were cut back, 5 bases at V and 9 bases at J, with 14 bases in the middle. Germline V gene lookup returns CDR1 MNHNY and CDR2 SVGAGI (reference sequence). The CDR3 sequence is 13 residues long. The CDR3 protein is CASSPTGFGEQFF. The CDR3 bases are TGTGCCAGCAGTCCCACAGGCTTTGGTGAGCAGTTCTTC.

The CDR3 nucleotides read TGTGCCAGCAGGCCCAACAGGGAGAATCAGCCCCAGCATTTT. Its translation is CASRPNRENQPQHF. The chain has TRBV12-3 or TRBV12-4 and TRBJ1-5; weak D call: TRBD1 (6 bases). Trimming left V 6 bases short and J 4 bases short, with 13 bases between. The CDR3 covers 14 residues.

The chain recombines TRBV4-2 with TRBJ2-1, with 9 bases matching TRBD1. This CDR3 has 15 residues. Germline V gene sequence: CDR1 LGHNA, CDR2 YNFKEQ. With V trimmed by 4 bases and J by 3 bases, 4 bases remained unmatched. The CDR3 sequence: CASSPDRGNYNEQFF. The CDR3 coding sequence is TGTGCCAGCAGCCCCGACAGGGGGAACTACAATGAGCAGTTCTTC.

The chain recombines TRBV20-1 with TRBJ2-7; 13 bases fit TRBD2. V was clipped by 1 base and J by 7 bases; unmatched bases: 13. The CDR3 covers 17 residues. The V gene's germline CDR1 is DFQATT and CDR2 SNEGSKA (reference sequence). The CDR3 nucleotides are TGCAGTGCTAGAGGCCCCGGGACTAGCGGGGATGACAATGAGCAGTACTTC. Translation gives CSARGPGTSGDDNEQYF.

The CDR3 DNA reads TGTGCCAGCAGCTCTCCACGGGACCCCCTTAGAAGCTACACCTTC. This translates into CASSSPRDPLRSYTF. This sequence joins TRBV7-2 and TRBJ1-2, with D perhaps matching TRBD1 (5 bases). Trimming removed 4 bases at V and 9 bases at J, with 21 bases between. The CDR3 is made up of 15 amino acids. Germline CDR1 and CDR2: SGHTA and FQGNSA. The whole variable domain, remainder taken from reference TRBV7-2 and TRBJ1-2, is GAGVSQSPSNKVTEKGKDVELRCDPISGHTALYWYRQSLGQGLEFLIYFQGNSAPDKSGLPSDRFSAERTGGSVSTLTIQRTQQEDSAVYLCASSSPRDPLRSYTFGSGTRLTVV.

The CDR3 reads CASSTRNAEKLFF. The CDR3 DNA sequence: TGTGCCAGCAGCACTAGAAATGCTGAAAAACTGTTTTTT. The J gene is TRBJ1-4, the V gene TRBV7-2; D remains unclear. V was pared by 5 bases and J by 7 bases, with 11 bases between. The CDR3 is 13 amino acids. In germline, CDR1 is SGHTA, CDR2 FQGNSA.

This clonotype was observed a handful of times. The rearrangement links TRBV5-6 to TRBJ2-5; D possibly corresponds to TRBD2 (5 bases). The V end lost 1 base, the J end lost 2 bases, and 12 bases lay between the germline ends. From germline, CDR1 is SGHDT and CDR2 YYEEEE. This CDR3 is built from 15 residues. This CDR3 is CASSLLARFQETQYF. CDR3 nucleotides: TGTGCCAGCAGCTTGCTAGCTAGGTTTCAAGAGACCCAGTACTTC.

This rearrangement joins TRBV15 to TRBJ2-5; no clear D. Looked up from germline, CDR1 is LNHNV and CDR2 is YYDKDF (reference sequence). The germline V and J ends were trimmed by 2 bases and 5 bases, with 12 bases remaining between them. The CDR3 is made up of 14 amino acids. CDR3 loop: CATSRSSPGETQYF. For the CDR3, the DNA is TGTGCCACCAGCAGAAGCAGCCCGGGCGAGACCCAGTACTTC.

V gene TRBV5-1 combines with J gene TRBJ2-4; D gene uncertain. The end of the DNA fits TRBJ2-7 better, so the J call may be wrong. CDR1 is SGHRS and CDR2 is YFSETQ in the germline V gene. The CDR3 extends over 13 amino acids. CDR3 DNA: TGCGCCAGCAGCTTGAGACTCCGCGCCGAGCAGTACTTC. It yields the protein CASSLRLRAEQYF.

The V gene is TRBV12-3 or TRBV12-4, the J gene TRBJ1-6; possibly TRBD1 for D (5 bases). Trimming took 8 bases from V and 10 from J, leaving 15 bases between them. The CDR3 totals 13 residues. The CDR3 nucleotides read TGTGCCAGCCGGGGGGACGGGGTGTCACCCCTCCACTTT. This gives the protein CASRGDGVSPLHF.

This CDR3 is CASSLAGTGGAETQYF. CDR3 sequence (DNA): TGTGCCAGCAGCTTAGCGGGGACAGGGGGCGCAGAGACCCAGTACTTC. The rearrangement links TRBV7-6 to TRBJ2-5; 12 bases are shared with TRBD1. The germline gives CDR1 SGHVS, CDR2 FNYEAQ. V shed 0 bases, J shed 4 bases, and the junction held 3 bases outside the gene matches. The CDR3 sequence is 16 residues long.

This sequence joins TRBV18 and TRBJ1-2; D call uncertain. V lost 1 base and J 3 bases, leaving 21 bases between the germline ends. The CDR3 length is 18 residues. Germline V gene data show CDR1 as KGHSH and CDR2 as LQKENI. CDR3 protein: CASSPLGTDSPGDYGYTF. The CDR3 nucleotides read TGTGCCAGCTCACCACTTGGCACCGACTCCCCTGGGGACTATGGCTACACCTTC. Looking up the rest from reference TRBV18 and TRBJ1-2 gives the full variable domain: NAGVMQNPRHLVRRRGQEARLRCSPMKGHSHVYWYRQLPEEGLKFMVYLQKENIIDESGMPKERFSAEFPKEGPSILRIQQVVRGDSAAYFCASSPLGTDSPGDYGYTFGSGTRLTVV.

Ten or more counts support this clonotype. V usage is TRBV20-1 and J usage is TRBJ2-2, with 16 positions matching TRBD2. J was trimmed by 6 bases and V by 3 bases; bases with no gene match: 7. The germline gives CDR1 DFQATT, CDR2 SNEGSKA (reference sequence). The CDR3 is made up of 17 amino acids. The CDR3 spells CSARDTGTSGGAGELFF. DNA of the CDR3: TGCAGTGCTAGGGATACCGGGACTAGCGGGGGGGCCGGGGAGCTGTTTTTT.